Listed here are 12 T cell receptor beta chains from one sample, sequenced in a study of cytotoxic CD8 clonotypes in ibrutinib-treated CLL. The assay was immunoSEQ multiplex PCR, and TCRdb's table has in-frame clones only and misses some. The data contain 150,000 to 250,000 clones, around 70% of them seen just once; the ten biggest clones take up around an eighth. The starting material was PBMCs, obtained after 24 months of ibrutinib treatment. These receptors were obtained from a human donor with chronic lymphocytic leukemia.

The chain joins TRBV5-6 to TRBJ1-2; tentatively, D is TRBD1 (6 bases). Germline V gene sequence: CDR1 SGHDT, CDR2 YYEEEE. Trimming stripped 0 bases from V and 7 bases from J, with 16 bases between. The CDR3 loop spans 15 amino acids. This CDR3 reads CASSLGSARGSGYTF. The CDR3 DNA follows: TGTGCCAGCAGCTTGGGCTCGGCCAGGGGTTCTGGCTACACCTTC.

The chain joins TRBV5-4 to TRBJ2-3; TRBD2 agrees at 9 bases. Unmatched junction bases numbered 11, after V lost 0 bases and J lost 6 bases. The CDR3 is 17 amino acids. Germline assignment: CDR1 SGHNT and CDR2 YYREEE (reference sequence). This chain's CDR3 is CASSLASSGASWDTQYF. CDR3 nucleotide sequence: TGTGCCAGCAGCTTGGCGTCTAGCGGGGCCTCGTGGGATACGCAGTATTTT.

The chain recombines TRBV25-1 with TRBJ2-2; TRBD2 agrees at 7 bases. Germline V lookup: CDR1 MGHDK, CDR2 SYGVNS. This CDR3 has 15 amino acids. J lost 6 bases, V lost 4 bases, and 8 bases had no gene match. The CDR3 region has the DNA TGTGCCAGCAGTGCGGGGGGATCTTGGGCCGGGGAGCTGTTTTTT. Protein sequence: CASSAGGSWAGELFF.

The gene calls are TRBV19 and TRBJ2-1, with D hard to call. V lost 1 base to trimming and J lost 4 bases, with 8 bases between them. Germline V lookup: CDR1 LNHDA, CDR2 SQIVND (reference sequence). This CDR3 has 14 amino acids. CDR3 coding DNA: TGTGCCAGTAGTATAGCGGGTGCGTACAATGAGCAGTTCTTC. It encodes CASSIAGAYNEQFF.

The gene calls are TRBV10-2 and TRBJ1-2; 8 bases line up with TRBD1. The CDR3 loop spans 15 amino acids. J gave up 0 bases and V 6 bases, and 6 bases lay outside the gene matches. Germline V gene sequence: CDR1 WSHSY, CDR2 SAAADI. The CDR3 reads CASRGVRGPNYGYTF. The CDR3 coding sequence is TGCGCCAGCAGAGGTGTCAGGGGGCCTAACTATGGCTACACCTTC.

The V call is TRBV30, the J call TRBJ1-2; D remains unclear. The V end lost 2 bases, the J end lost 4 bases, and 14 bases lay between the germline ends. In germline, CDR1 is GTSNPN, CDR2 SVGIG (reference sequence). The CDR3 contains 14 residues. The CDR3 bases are TGTGCCTGGAGTCCCGGTATGGATCTCTATGGCTACACCTTC. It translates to CAWSPGMDLYGYTF.

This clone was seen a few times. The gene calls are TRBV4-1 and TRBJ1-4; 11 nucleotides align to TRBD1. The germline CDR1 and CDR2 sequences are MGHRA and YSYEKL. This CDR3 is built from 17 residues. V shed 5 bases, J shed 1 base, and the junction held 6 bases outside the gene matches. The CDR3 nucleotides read TGCGCCAGCAGCGAAAGGACAGGGGGCAGAACTAATGAAAAACTGTTTTTT. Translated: CASSERTGGRTNEKLFF.

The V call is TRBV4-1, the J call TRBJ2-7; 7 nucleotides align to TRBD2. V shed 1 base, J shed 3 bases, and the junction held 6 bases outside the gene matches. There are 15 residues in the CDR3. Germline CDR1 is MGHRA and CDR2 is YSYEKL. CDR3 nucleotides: TGCGCCAGCAGCCAAGGGATGGGGGGGATCTACGAGCAGTACTTC. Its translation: CASSQGMGGIYEQYF.

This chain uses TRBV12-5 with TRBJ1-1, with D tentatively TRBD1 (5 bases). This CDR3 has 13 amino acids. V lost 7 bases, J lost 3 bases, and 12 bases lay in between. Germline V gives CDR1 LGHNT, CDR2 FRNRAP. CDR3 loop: CASAIREHTEAFF. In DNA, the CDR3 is TGTGCTAGTGCGATCAGGGAGCACACTGAAGCTTTCTTT.

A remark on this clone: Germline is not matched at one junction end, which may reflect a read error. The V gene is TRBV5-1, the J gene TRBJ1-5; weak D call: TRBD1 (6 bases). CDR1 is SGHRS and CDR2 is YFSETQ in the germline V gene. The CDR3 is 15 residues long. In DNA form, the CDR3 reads TGCGCCAGCAGCTTGGGGAACGGGGGCAACCAGCCCCAGCATTTT. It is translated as CASSLGNGGNQPQHF.

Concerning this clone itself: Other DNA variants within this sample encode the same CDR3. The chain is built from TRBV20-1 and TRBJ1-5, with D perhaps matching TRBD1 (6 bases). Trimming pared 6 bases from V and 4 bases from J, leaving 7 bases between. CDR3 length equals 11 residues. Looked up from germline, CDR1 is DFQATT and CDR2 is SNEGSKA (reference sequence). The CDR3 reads CSAQGNQPQHF. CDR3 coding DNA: TGCAGTGCCCAGGGGAATCAGCCCCAGCATTTT.

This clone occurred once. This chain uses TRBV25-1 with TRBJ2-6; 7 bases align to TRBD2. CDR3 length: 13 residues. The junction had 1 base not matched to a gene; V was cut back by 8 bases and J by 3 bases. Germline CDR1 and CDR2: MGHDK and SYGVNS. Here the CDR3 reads CASRGGGANVLTF. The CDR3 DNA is TGTGCCAGCCGCGGGGGTGGGGCCAACGTCCTGACTTTC.